The sequence of this T cell receptor beta chain was determined in a study of T cells in Graves' hyperthyroidism and ophthalmopathy. For the study at large: Peripheral blood was acquired at first diagnosis, ahead of any therapy whatsoever.

RNA transcripts were the template for amplifying TCR beta CDR3 regions. RT-PCR in the first round (using the HTBI primer set) targeted the TCR CDR3. MiXCR, run by TCRdb on the multiplex PCR reads, gives a single entry per CDR3 protein. The data contain hundreds of thousands of distinct CDR3 sequences, under 20% of them seen just once; the ten biggest clones take up 16%. Hyperthyroidism had been newly diagnosed in patients aged 18 to 65, and its duration was under 2 months. Using roughly 9.4 ml of fresh peripheral blood, PBMCs were prepared. A few counts support this clonotype. This CDR3 is 16 amino acids long. Germline V CDR1 and CDR2: MNHNY, SVGAGI (reference sequence). V was cut by 0 bases and J by 0 bases, with 11 bases left in between.

Sequenced sample: blood. This clonotype was sampled from a woman in her fifties or sixties with Graves' hyperthyroidism that later progressed to Graves' ophthalmopathy. J is TRBJ1-2 and V is TRBV6-6, with D perhaps TRBD1 (5 bases). The CDR3 DNA follows: TGTGCCAGCAGTTACTCATCCGGGGGAGCTAACTATGGCTACACCTTC. It translates to CASSYSSGGANYGYTF.